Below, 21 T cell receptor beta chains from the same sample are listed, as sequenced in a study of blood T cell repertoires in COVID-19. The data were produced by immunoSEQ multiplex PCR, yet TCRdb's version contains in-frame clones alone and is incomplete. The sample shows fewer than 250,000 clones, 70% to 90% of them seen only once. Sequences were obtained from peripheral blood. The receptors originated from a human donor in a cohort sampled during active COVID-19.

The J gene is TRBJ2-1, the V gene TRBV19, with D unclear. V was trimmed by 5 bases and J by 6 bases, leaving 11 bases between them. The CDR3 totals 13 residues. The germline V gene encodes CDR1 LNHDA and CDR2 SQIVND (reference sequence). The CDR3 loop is CASSRDDGNEQFF. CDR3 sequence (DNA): TGTGCCAGTAGTCGAGATGATGGCAATGAGCAGTTCTTC.

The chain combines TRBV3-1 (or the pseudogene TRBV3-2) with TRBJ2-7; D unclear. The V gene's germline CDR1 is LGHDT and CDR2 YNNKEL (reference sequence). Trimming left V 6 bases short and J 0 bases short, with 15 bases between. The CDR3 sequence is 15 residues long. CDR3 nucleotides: TGTGCCAGCAGTCTTACAGCAGGATCCTCCTACGAGCAGTACTTC. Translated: CASSLTAGSSYEQYF.

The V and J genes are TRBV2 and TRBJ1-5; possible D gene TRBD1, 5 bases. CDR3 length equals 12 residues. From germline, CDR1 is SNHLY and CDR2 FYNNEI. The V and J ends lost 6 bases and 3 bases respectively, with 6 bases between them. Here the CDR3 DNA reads TGTGCCAGCAGCAGGGCCAATCAGCCCCAGCATTTT. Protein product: CASSRANQPQHF.

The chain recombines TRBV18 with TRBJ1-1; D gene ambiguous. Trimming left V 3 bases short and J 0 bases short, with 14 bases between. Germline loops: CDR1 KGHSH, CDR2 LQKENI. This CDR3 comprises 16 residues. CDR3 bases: TGTGCCAGCTCACCTTTAAACGGACTCATGAACACTGAAGCTTTCTTT. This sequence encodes CASSPLNGLMNTEAFF.

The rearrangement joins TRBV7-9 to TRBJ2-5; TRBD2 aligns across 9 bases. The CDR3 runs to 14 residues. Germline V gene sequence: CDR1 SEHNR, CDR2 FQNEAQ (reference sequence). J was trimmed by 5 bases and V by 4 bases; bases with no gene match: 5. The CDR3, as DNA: TGTGCCAGCAGCTGGGGACTAGCCGGCGAGACCCAGTACTTC. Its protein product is CASSWGLAGETQYF.

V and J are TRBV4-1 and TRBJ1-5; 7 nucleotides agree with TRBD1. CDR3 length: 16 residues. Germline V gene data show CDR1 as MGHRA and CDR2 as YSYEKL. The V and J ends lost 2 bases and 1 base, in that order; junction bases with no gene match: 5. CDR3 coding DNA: TGCGCCAGCAGCCAAACAACAGGGGCAAGCAATCAGCCCCAGCATTTT. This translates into CASSQTTGASNQPQHF.

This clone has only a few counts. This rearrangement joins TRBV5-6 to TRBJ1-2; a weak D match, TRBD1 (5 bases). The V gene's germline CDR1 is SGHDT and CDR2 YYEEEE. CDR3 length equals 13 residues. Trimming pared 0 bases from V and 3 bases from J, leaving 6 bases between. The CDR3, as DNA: TGTGCCAGCAGCTTGGCACAGGACTATGGCTACACCTTC. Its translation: CASSLAQDYGYTF.

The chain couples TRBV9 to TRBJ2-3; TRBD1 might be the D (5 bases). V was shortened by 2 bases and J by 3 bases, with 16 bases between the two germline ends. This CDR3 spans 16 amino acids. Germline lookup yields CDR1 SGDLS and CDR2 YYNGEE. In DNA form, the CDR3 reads TGTGCCAGCAGCGTCTCCAGGACAAGTAGGACAGATACGCAGTATTTT. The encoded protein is CASSVSRTSRTDTQYF.

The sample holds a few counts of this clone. CDR3 DNA: TGTGCCAGCAGAAGAGGACAGTCTTTTGACGAGCAGTACTTC. Its translation: CASRRGQSFDEQYF. This sequence joins TRBV2 and TRBJ2-7; D possibly corresponds to TRBD1 (6 bases). CDR1 SNHLY and CDR2 FYNNEI come from the germline V gene. The CDR3 runs to 14 residues. Trimming pared 6 bases from V and 5 bases from J, leaving 17 bases between.

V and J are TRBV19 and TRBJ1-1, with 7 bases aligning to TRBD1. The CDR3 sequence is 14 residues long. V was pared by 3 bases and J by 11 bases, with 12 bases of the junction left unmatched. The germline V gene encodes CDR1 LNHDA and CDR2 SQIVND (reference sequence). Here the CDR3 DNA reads TGTGCCAGTAGTATTAGGGACAGACAAGTCGATGCTTTCTTT. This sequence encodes CASSIRDRQVDAFF. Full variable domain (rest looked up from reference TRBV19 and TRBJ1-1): DGGITQSPKYLFRKEGQNVTLSCEQNLNHDAMYWYRQDPGQGLRLIYYSQIVNDFQKGDIAEGYSVSREKKESFPLTVTSAQKNPTAFYLCASSIRDRQVDAFFGQGTRLTVV.

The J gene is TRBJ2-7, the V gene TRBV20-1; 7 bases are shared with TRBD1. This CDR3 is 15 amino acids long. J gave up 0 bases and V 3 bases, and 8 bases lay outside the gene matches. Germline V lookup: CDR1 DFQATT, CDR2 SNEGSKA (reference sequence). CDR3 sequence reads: CSASTDAGGSYEQYF. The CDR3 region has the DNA TGCAGTGCTAGTACGGATGCAGGGGGCTCCTACGAGCAGTACTTC.

CDR3 in amino acids: CASSSLPARGLEYEQYF. CDR3 nucleotides: TGTGCCAGCAGCTCTCTGCCCGCCAGGGGGCTCGAGTACGAGCAGTACTTC. The chain employs TRBV5-5 and TRBJ2-7; 8 bases match TRBD1. The V gene's germline CDR1 is SGHKS and CDR2 YYEKEE (reference sequence). The CDR3 is made up of 17 amino acids. J lost 4 bases, V lost 3 bases, and 15 bases had no gene match.

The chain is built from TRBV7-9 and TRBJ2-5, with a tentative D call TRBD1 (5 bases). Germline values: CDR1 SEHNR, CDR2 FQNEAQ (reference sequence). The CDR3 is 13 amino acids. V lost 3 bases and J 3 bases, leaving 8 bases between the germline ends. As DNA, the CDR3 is TGTGCCAGCAGCTTCCAGGGCGAAGAGACCCAGTACTTC. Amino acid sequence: CASSFQGEETQYF.

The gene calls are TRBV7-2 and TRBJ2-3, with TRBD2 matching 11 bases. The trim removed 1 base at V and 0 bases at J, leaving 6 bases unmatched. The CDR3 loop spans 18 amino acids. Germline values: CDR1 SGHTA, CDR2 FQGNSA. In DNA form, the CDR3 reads TGTGCCAGCAGCTTAGAAGGCACTAGCGGGAGTAGCACAGATACGCAGTATTTT. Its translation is CASSLEGTSGSSTDTQYF.

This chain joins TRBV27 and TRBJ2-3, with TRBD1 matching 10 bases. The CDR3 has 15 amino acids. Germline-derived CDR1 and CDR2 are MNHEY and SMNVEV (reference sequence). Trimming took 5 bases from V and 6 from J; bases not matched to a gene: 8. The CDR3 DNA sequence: TGTGCCAGCAGTACCCGGGACAGGGGTCGGGATACGCAGTATTTT. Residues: CASSTRDRGRDTQYF.

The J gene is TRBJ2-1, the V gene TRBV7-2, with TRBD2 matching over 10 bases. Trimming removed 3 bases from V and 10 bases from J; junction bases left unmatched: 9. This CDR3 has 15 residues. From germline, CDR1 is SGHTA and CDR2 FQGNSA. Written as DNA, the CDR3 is TGTGCCAGCAGCTTCCCCTCAGCGGGAGGGCCGGAGCAGTTCTTC. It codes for CASSFPSAGGPEQFF.

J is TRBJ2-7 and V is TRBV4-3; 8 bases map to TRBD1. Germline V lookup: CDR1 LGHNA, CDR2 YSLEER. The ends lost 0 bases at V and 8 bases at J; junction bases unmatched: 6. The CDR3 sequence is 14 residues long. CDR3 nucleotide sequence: TGCGCCAGCAGCCAAGACCAGGGGGCGGGAAAGCAGTACTTC. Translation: CASSQDQGAGKQYF.

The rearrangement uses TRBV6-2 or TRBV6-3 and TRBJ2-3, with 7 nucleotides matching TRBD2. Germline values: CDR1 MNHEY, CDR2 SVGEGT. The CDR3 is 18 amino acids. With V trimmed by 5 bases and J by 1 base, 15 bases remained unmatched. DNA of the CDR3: TGTGCCAGCAGTGAGGTCCCCGGGACTACCAAACGCACAGATACGCAGTATTTT. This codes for CASSEVPGTTKRTDTQYF.

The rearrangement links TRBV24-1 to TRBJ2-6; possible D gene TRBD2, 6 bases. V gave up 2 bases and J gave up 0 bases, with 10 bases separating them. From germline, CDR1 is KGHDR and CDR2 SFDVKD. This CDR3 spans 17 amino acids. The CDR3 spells CATSDWGGPSGANVLTF. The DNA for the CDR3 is TGTGCCACCAGTGATTGGGGAGGCCCCTCTGGGGCCAACGTCCTGACTTTC.

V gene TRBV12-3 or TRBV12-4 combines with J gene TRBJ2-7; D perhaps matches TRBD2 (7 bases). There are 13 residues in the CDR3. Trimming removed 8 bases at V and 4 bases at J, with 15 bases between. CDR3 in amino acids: CASARGGGYEQYF. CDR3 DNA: TGTGCCAGCGCCCGAGGGGGGGGATACGAGCAGTACTTC.

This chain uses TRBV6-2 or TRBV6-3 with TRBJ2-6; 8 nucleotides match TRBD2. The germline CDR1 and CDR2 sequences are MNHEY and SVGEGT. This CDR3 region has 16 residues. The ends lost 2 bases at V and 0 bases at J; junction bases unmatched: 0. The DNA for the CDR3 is TGTGCCAGCAGTTACCGGGAGGGCTCTGGGGCCAACGTCCTGACTTTC. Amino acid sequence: CASSYREGSGANVLTF.